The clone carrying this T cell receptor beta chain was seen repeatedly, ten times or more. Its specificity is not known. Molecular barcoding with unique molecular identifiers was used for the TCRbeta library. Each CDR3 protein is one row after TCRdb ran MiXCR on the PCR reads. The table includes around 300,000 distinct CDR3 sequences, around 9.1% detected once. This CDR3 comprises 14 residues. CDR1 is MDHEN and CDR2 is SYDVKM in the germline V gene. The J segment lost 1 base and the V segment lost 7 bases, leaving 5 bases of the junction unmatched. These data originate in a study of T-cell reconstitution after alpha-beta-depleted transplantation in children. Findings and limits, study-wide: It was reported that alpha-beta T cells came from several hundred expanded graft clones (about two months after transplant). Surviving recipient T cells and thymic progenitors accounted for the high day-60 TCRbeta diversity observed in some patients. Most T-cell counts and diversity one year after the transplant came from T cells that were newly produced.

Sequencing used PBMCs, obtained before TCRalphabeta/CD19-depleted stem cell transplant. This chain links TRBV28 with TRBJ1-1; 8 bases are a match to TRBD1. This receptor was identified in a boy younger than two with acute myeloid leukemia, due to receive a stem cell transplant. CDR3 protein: CASTPDRANTEAFF. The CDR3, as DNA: TGTGCCAGCACCCCGGACAGGGCGAACACTGAAGCTTTCTTT.